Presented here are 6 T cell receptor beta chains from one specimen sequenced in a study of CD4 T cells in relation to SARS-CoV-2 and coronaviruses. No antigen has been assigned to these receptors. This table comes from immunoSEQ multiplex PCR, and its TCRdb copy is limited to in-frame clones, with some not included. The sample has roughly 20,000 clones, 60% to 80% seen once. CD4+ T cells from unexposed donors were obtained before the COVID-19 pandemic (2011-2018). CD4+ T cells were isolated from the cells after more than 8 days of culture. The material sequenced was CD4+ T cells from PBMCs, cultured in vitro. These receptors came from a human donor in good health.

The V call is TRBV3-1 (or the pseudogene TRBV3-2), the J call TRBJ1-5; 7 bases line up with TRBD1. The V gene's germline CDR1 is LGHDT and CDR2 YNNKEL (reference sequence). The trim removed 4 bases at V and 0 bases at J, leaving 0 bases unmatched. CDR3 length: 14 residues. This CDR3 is CASSRTGSNQPQHF. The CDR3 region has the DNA TGTGCCAGCAGCCGGACAGGTAGCAATCAGCCCCAGCATTTT.

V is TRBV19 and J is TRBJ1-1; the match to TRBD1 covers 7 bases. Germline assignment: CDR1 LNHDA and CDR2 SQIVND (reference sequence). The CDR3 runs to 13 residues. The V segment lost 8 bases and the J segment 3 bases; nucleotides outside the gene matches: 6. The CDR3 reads CASSQTGDTEAFF. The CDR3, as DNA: TGTGCCAGTTCCCAAACAGGGGACACTGAAGCTTTCTTT.

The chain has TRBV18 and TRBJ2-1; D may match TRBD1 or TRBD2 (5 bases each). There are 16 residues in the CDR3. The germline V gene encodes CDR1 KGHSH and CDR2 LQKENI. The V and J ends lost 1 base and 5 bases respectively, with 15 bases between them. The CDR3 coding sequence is TGTGCCAGCTCACCACTAGCGAGGGGCGGCGACAATGAGCAGTTCTTC. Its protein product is CASSPLARGGDNEQFF. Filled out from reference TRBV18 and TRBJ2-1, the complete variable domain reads NAGVMQNPRHLVRRRGQEARLRCSPMKGHSHVYWYRQLPEEGLKFMVYLQKENIIDESGMPKERFSAEFPKEGPSILRIQQVVRGDSAAYFCASSPLARGGDNEQFFGPGTRLTVL.

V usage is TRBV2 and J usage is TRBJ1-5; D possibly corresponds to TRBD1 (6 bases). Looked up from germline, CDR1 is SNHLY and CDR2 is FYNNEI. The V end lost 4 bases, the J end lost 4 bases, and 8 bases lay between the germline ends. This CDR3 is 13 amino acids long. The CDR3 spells CASSVDSNQPQHF. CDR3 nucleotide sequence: TGTGCCAGCAGTGTGGACAGTAATCAGCCCCAGCATTTT. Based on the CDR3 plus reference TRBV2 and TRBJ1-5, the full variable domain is EPEVTQTPSHQVTQMGQEVILRCVPISNHLYFYWYRQILGQKVEFLVSFYNNEISEKSEIFDDQFSVERPDGSNFTLKIRSTKLEDSAMYFCASSVDSNQPQHFGDGTRLSIL.

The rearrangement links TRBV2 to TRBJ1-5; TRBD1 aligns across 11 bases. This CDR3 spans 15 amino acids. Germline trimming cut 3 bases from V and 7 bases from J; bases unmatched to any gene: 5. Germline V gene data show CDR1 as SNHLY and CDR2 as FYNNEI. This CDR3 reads CASSDRTGGRQPQHF. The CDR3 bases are TGTGCCAGCAGTGACCGGACAGGGGGCAGGCAGCCCCAGCATTTT.

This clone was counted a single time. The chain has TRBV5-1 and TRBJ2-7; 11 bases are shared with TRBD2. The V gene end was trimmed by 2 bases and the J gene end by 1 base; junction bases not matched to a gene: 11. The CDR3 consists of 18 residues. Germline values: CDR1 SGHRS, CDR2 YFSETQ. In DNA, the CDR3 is TGCGCCAGCAGCTTTGCGGCTAGCGGGAGGACCTATTCCTACGAGCAGTACTTC. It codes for CASSFAASGRTYSYEQYF. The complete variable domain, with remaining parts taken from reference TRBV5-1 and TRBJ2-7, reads KAGVTQTPRYLIKTRGQQVTLSCSPISGHRSVSWYQQTPGQGLQFLFEYFSETQRNKGNFPGRFSGRQFSNSRSEMNVSTLELGDSALYLCASSFAASGRTYSYEQYFGPGTRLTVT.